The text below deals with one TCR beta chain. Its cognate antigen has yet to be identified. No quality values exist for individual bases; no much larger clone is one base distant. Library preparation was by the immunoSEQ multiplex PCR assay. Drawn from immuneACCESS, this table holds only the in-frame rearrangements with V and J called that TCRdb kept. Clones are partly lost; checked studies trace under half to an unresolved V gene and leave the rest unexplained. This sample gives around 50,000 clones in total; approximately 90% of them show up just once. The ten top clones hold 8.3% of the sample. This sample was taken from a study of T cell changes during pregnancy in multiple sclerosis (dated by TCRdb to between 2018 and 2021). For the study in its entirety: The study examined how the T cell repertoire changed over the course of pregnancy in women with multiple sclerosis.

This receptor was obtained from a female donor with multiple sclerosis, enrolled in a pregnancy study. Sequences were derived from CD8+ T cells from peripheral blood mononuclear cells, sampled in the second trimester of pregnancy.

In nucleotides, the sequence is TGTGCCAGCAGCTTAGGTGGGGGGGCCGGAGATACGCAGTATTTT. It codes for CASSLGGGAGDTQYF. The V and J segments used are TRBV7-3 and TRBJ2-3, and the D gene may be TRBD2, 7 bases matching. The CDR3 sequence holds 15 residues, the cysteine and phenylalanine included. The sequence is cut down to CDR3 DNA, 45 bases in frame from base 1. In the germline V gene, CDR1 corresponds to SGHTA and CDR2 to FQGTGA. V loses 2 bases of germline sequence and J loses 5 bases, and the interval between the two ends is 14 bases.